Reported below is one T cell receptor (beta chain). Its antigen remains unidentified. A read error may explain this, as a much larger clone is one base away. The sample belongs to a study of tumor and adjacent non-tumor tissue in lung cancer. The overall study: There were some 11 adenocarcinoma, a couple of squamous cell carcinoma and 1 small cell lung cancer cases. Stage I to III disease affected about nine men and 5 women aged 31 to 76.

Three rounds of nested PCR, following a modified ARM-PCR protocol, produced the TCRbeta library. One entry per CDR3 protein results from TCRdb running MiXCR on the multiplex PCR reads. The table has over 110,000 distinct CDR3 sequences, around 65% seen once. This sample's RNA came from whole unsorted tissue. Newly diagnosed lung cancer patients had thoracic surgery in China, August–late 2014, without prior chemotherapy. V lost 4 bases and J lost 0, with 10 bases in between. This CDR3 has 15 residues. Germline V gene lookup returns CDR1 SGHRS and CDR2 YFSETQ. Overall study findings and caveats: Significantly higher TCR diversity was found in tumor than normal lung.

This TCR was recovered from a man aged 60-69 years with small cell lung cancer. Sequenced: lung tumor tissue. This chain uses TRBV5-1 with TRBJ1-4, with D uncertain. CDR3 residues: CASSAVQTTNEKLFF. The CDR3 region has the DNA TGCGCCAGCAGCGCCGTGCAAACAACTAATGAAAAACTGTTTTTT.